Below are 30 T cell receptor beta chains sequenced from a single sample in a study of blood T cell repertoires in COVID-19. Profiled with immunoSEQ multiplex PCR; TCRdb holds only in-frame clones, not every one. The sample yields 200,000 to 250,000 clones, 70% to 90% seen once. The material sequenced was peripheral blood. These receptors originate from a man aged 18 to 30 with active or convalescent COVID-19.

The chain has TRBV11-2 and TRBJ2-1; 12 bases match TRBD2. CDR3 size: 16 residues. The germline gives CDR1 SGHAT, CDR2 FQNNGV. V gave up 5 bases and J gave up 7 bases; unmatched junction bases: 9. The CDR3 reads CASSPMTSGRLNEQFF. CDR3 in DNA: TGTGCCAGCAGCCCCATGACTAGCGGGAGATTGAATGAGCAGTTCTTC. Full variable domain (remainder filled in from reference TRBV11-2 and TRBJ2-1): EAGVAQSPRYKIIEKRQSVAFWCNPISGHATLYWYQQILGQGPKLLIQFQNNGVVDDSQLPKDRFSAERLKGVDSTLKIQPAKLEDSAVYLCASSPMTSGRLNEQFFGPGTRLTVL.

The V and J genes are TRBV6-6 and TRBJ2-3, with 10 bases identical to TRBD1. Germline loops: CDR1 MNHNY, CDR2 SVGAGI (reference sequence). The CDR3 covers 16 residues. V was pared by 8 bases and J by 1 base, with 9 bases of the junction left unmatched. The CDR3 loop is CASGGDRGAGTDTQYF. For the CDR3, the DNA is TGTGCCAGCGGAGGGGACAGGGGCGCTGGCACAGATACGCAGTATTTT.

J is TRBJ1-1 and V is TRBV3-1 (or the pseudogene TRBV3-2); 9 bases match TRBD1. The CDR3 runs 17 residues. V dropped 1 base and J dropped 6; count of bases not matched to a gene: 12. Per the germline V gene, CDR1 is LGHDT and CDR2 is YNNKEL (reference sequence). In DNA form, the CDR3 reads TGTGCCAGCAGCCAAGGTTATCCGGGACAGGGAGCCCCTGAAGCTTTCTTT. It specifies CASSQGYPGQGAPEAFF.

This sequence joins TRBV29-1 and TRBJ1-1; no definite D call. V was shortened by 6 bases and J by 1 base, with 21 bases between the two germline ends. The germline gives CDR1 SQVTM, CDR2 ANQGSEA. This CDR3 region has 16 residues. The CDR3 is CSVNPEGPRKNTEAFF. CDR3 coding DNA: TGCAGCGTCAATCCCGAGGGCCCACGAAAGAACACTGAAGCTTTCTTT.

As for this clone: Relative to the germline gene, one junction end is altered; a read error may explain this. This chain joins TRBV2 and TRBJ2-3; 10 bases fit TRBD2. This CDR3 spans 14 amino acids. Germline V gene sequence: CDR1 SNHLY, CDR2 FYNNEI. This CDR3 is CASSKAGGADTQYF. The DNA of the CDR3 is TGTGCCAGCAGTAAAGCGGGAGGGGCAGATACGCAGTATTTT.

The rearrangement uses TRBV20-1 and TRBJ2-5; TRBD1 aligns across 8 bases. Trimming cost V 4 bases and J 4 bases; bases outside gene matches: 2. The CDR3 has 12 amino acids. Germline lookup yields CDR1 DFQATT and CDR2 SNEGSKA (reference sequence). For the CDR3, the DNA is TGCAGTGCTATTGACAGGGGAGAGACCCAGTACTTC. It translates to CSAIDRGETQYF.

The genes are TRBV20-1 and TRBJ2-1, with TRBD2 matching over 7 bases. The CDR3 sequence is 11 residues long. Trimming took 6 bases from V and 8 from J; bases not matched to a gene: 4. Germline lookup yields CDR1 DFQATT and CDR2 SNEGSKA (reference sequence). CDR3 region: CSARTSDEQFF. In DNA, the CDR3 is TGCAGTGCCCGCACTAGCGATGAGCAGTTCTTC.

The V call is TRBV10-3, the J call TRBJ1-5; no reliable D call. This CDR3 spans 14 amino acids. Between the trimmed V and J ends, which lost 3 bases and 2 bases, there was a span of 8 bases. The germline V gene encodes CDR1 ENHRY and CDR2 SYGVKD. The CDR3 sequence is CAISDSGGNQPQHF. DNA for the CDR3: TGTGCCATCAGTGATAGCGGTGGCAATCAGCCCCAGCATTTT.

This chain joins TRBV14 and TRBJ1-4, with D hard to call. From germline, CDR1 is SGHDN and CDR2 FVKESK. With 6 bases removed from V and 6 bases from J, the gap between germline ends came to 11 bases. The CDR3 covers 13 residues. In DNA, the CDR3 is TGTGCCAGCAGGTTTACTGAAGATGAAAAACTGTTTTTT. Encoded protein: CASRFTEDEKLFF.

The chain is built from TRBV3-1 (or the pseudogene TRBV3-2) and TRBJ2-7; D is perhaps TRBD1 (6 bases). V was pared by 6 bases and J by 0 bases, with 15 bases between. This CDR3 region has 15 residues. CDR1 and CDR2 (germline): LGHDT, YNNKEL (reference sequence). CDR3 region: CASSSDRSFSYEQYF. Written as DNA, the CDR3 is TGTGCCAGCAGTTCCGACAGGTCCTTCTCCTACGAGCAGTACTTC.

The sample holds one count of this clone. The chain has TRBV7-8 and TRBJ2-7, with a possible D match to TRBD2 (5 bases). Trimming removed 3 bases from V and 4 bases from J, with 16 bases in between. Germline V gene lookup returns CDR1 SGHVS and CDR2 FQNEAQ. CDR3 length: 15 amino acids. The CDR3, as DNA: TGTGCCAGCAGCTTTTCCTTCGGGAATTCGTACGAGCAGTACTTC. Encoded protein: CASSFSFGNSYEQYF.

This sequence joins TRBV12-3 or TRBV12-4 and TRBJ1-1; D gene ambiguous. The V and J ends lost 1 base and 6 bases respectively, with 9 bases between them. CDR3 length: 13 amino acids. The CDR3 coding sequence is TGTGCCAGCAGTTTAGTTAGCGGGGCTGAAGCTTTCTTT. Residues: CASSLVSGAEAFF.

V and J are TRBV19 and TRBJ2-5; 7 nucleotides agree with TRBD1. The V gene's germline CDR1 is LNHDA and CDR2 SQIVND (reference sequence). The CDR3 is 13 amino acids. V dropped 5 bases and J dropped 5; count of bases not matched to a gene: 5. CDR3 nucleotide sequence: TGTGCCAGTAGTGCTGTCAGGGGGGAGACCCAGTACTTC. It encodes CASSAVRGETQYF.

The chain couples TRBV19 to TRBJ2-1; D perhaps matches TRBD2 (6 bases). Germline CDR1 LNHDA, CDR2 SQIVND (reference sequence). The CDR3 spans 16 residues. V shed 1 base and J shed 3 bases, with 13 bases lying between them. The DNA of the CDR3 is TGTGCCAGTAGTATAGGGACCGGGAGAAGCTACAATGAGCAGTTCTTC. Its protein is CASSIGTGRSYNEQFF.

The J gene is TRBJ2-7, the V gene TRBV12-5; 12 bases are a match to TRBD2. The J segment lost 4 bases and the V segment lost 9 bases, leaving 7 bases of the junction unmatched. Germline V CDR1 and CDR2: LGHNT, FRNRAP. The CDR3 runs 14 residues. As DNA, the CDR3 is TGTGCTAGCACCCTAGCGGGAGGGCCGTACGAGCAGTACTTC. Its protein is CASTLAGGPYEQYF.

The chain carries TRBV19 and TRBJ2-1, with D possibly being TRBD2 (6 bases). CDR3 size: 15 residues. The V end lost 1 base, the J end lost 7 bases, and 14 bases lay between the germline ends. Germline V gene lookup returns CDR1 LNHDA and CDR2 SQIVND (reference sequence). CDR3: CASSIAAGPGNEQFF. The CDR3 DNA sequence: TGTGCCAGTAGTATAGCCGCGGGGCCGGGGAATGAGCAGTTCTTC.

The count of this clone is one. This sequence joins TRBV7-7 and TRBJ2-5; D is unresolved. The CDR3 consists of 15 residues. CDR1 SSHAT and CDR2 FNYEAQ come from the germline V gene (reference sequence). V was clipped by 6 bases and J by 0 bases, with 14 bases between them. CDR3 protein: CASSRGRVYQETQYF. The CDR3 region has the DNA TGTGCCAGCAGTCGAGGCCGGGTATACCAAGAGACCCAGTACTTC.

The CDR3 reads CASGARDREKGAFF. The CDR3 DNA sequence: TGTGCCAGTGGCGCCCGGGACAGGGAGAAAGGAGCTTTCTTT. The chain has TRBV19 and TRBJ1-1; 9 nucleotides match TRBD1. With 8 bases clipped from V and 10 bases from J, the junction kept 14 bases outside the gene matches. Germline V CDR1 and CDR2: LNHDA, SQIVND (reference sequence). CDR3 length: 14 residues.

CDR3 sequence reads: CASSLGTTVETQYF. DNA of the CDR3: TGTGCCAGCAGCCTTGGGACTACGGTGGAGACCCAGTACTTC. The chain carries TRBV5-6 and TRBJ2-5; 7 bases agree with TRBD2. V shed 4 bases, J shed 5 bases, and the junction held 8 bases outside the gene matches. The CDR3 contains 14 residues. Germline V gene lookup returns CDR1 SGHDT and CDR2 YYEEEE. The complete variable domain, with remaining parts taken from reference TRBV5-6 and TRBJ2-5, reads DAGVTQSPTHLIKTRGQQVTLRCSPKSGHDTVSWYQQALGQGPQFIFQYYEEEERQRGNFPDRFSGHQFPNYSSELNVNALLLGDSALYLCASSLGTTVETQYFGPGTRLLVL.

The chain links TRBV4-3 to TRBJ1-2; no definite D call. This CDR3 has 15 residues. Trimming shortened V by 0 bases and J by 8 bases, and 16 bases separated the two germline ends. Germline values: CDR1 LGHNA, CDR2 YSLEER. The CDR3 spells CASSQEFPASGGYTF. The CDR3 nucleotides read TGCGCCAGCAGCCAAGAGTTTCCGGCCTCGGGAGGCTACACCTTC.

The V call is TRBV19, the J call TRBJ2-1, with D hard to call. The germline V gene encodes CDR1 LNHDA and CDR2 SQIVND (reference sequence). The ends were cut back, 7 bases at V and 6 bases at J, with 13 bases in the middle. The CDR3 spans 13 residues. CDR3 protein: CASTTSSLNEQFF. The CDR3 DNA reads TGTGCCAGTACCACCTCCTCACTCAATGAGCAGTTCTTC. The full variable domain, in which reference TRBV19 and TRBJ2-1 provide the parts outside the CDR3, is DGGITQSPKYLFRKEGQNVTLSCEQNLNHDAMYWYRQDPGQGLRLIYYSQIVNDFQKGDIAEGYSVSREKKESFPLTVTSAQKNPTAFYLCASTTSSLNEQFFGPGTRLTVL.

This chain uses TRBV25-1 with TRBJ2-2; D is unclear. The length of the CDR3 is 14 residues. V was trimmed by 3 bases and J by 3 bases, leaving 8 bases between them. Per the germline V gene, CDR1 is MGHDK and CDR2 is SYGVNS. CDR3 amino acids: CASSESEDTGELFF. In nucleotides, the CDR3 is TGTGCCAGCAGTGAGAGCGAGGACACCGGGGAGCTGTTTTTT.

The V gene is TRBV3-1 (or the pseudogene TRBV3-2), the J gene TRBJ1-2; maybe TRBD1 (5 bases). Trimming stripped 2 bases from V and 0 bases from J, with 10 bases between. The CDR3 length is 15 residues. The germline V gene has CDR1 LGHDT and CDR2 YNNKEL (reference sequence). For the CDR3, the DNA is TGTGCCAGCAGCCAAATTAAGGGGACTAACTATGGCTACACCTTC. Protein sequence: CASSQIKGTNYGYTF.

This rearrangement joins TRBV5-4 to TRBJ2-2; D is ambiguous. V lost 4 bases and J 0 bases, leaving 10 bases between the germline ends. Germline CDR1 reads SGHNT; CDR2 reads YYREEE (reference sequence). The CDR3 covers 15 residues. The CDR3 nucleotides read TGTGCCAGCAGCCTTGACACCCCGAACACCGGGGAGCTGTTTTTT. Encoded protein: CASSLDTPNTGELFF.

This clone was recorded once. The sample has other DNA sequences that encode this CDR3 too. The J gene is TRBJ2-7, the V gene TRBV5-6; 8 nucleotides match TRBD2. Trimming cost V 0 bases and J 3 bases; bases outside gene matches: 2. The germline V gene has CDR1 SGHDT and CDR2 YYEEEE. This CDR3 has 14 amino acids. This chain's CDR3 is CASSLVRGGYEQYF. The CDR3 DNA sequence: TGTGCCAGCAGCTTGGTCCGGGGGGGCTACGAGCAGTACTTC.

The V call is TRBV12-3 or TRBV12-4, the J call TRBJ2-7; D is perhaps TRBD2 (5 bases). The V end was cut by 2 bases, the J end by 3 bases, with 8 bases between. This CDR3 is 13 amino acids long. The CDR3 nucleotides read TGTGCCAGCAGTTTACAGGCGGGCTACGAGCAGTACTTC. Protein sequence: CASSLQAGYEQYF.

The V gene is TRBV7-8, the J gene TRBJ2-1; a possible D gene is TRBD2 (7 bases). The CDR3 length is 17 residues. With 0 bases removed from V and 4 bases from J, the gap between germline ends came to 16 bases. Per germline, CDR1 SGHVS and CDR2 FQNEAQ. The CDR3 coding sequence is TGTGCCAGCAGCTTAGCGTCTGGGGGGGCCGTTTACAATGAGCAGTTCTTC. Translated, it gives CASSLASGGAVYNEQFF. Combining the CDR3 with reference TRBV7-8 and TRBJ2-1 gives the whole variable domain GAGVSQSPRYKVAKRGQDVALRCDPISGHVSLFWYQQALGQGPEFLTYFQNEAQLDKSGLPSDRFFAERPEGSVSTLKIQRTQQEDSAVYLCASSLASGGAVYNEQFFGPGTRLTVL.

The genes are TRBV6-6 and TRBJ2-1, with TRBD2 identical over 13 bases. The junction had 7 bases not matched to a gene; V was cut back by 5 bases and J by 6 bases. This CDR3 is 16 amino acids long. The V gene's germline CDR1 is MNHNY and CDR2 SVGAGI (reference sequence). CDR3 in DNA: TGTGCCAGCAGTCCCTCCCGGACTAGCGGGGGCAATGAGCAGTTCTTC. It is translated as CASSPSRTSGGNEQFF.

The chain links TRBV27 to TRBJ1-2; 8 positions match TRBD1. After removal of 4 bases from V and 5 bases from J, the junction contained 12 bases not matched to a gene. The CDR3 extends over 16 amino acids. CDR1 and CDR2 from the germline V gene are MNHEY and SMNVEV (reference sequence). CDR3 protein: CASSSGQASLFYGYTF. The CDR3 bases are TGTGCCAGCAGTTCGGGACAGGCGAGCCTCTTTTATGGCTACACCTTC.

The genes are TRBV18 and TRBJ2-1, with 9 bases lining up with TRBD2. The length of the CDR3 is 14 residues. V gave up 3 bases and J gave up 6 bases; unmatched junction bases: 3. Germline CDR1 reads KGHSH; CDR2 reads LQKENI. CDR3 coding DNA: TGTGCCAGCTCACCGTCTAGCGGGACCAATGAGCAGTTCTTC. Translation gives CASSPSSGTNEQFF.